This T cell receptor beta chain is from a study of cytomegalovirus exposure and HLA in healthy donors. Whole-study context: A previous analysis identified 95 million to 120 million unique TCR beta sequences derived from around 180 million T cells. The study's findings and limits: A few chains linked to CMV were shown in vitro to be specific for CMV antigens. Researchers reported in a later analysis that common viral pathogens appeared linked to several top clusters. About 87% or about 30% of the time was how often most TCR beta V segments were productive, according to an earlier analysis.

This PCR relied on a set of 60 Vbeta primers and 13 Jbeta primers. Assay used: immunoSEQ multiplex PCR; TCRdb lists only in-frame clones, some missing. The sample records some 100,000 clones, about 77% being singletons. A remark on this clone: Its antigen is undetermined.

CDR1 is SGHTA, CDR2 FQGNSA, per germline. The V and J ends lost 2 bases and 2 bases, in that order; junction bases with no gene match: 4. CDR3 length equals 16 residues. This clonotype originated in a woman between 18 and 30 years old in good health and CMV-seropositive. V usage is TRBV7-2 and J usage is TRBJ2-3; 10 nucleotides align to TRBD1. The sample was PBMCs. The CDR3 protein is CASSLMGQGITDTQYF. In DNA, the CDR3 is TGTGCCAGCAGCTTAATGGGACAGGGGATCACAGATACGCAGTATTTT.